The clone carrying this T cell receptor beta chain was counted ten times or more. In the original processing: Reference gene primer amplification gave nucleated cell count estimates. Repertoires were generated with immunoSEQ multiplex PCR, while TCRdb's copy carries only in-frame clones and drops some. V and J calls and clone size are as listed in that table; D and trimming were resolved from the DNA. The repertoire holds 250,000 or so clones, with 84% as singletons. These data belong to a study of blood T cell repertoires in COVID-19. Study-wide context: The study drew acute and convalescent COVID-19 samples from the United States, Italy and Spain. The cDNA or gDNA used as material had been derived from T cells, B-cell-depleted T cells, or PBMCs.

The receptor comes from a man aged 40-50 years who had recovered from COVID-19. The sample was peripheral blood.

The CDR3 is CASSDGTSGIGRAGELFF. In DNA form, the CDR3 reads TGTGCCAGCAGTGACGGGACTAGCGGGATTGGGAGGGCCGGGGAGCTGTTTTTT. The gene calls are TRBV6-4 and TRBJ2-2; 13 positions agree with TRBD2. The J segment lost 6 bases and the V segment lost 2 bases, leaving 9 bases of the junction unmatched. Per germline, CDR1 MRHNA and CDR2 SNTAGT. The CDR3 has 18 residues.